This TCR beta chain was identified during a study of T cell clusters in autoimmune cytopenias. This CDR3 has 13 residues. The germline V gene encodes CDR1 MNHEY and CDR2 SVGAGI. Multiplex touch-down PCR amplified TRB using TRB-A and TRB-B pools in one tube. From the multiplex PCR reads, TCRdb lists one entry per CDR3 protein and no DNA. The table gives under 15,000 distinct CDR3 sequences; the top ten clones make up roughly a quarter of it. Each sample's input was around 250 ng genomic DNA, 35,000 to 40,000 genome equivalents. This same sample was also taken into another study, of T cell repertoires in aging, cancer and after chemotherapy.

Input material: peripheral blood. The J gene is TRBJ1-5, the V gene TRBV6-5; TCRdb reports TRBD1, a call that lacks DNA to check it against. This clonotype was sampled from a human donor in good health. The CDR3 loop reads CASQTGGNQPQHF.